This is a list of T cell receptor beta chains from one sample in a study of read filtering for tumor transcriptome and immune sequencing. In TCRdb, the reads were re-called with MiXCR into one record per CDR3 protein. The table records 60,000 to 80,000 distinct CDR3 sequences, approximately 15% of them present only once. Source material: a population of CD138-negative cells sorted from bone marrow. Receptors originate from a donor aged 40 or over with multiple myeloma. The CDR3 runs from the conserved cysteine through the conserved F or W. Fields, in order: J gene, V gene, D gene, clone size, CDR3 protein, CDR3 DNA. A D gene is named only where the DNA matches it firmly. Size is stated for part of the rows, as once, few or many counts, or as a class when the clone is expanded.

TRBJ2-3 | TRBV27 | TRBD2 | many | CASSLAGATTGTDTQYF | TGTGCCAGCAGTTTGGCGGGAGCTACCACGGGCACAGATACGCAGTATTTT
TRBJ2-1 | TRBV11-1 | TRBD2 | once | CASSTPTSGGAEQFF | TGTGCCAGCAGCACCCCTACTAGCGGGGGGGCCGAGCAGTTCTTC
TRBJ2-7 | TRBV27 | - | - | CASTHEQYF | TGTGCCAGCACCCACGAGCAGTACTTC
TRBJ1-1 | TRBV10-3 | - | - | CAISKQGGNTEAFF | TGTGCCATCAGTAAACAGGGAGGCAACACTGAAGCTTTCTTT
TRBJ2-6 | TRBV20-1 | - | many | CSTHYSGANVLTF | TGCAGTACACATTACTCTGGGGCCAACGTCCTGACTTTC
TRBJ2-1 | TRBV20-1 | TRBD2 | many | CSARDFQTTSGSPNEQFF | TGCAGTGCTAGAGATTTTCAAACGACTAGCGGGAGTCCCAATGAGCAGTTCTTC
TRBJ2-1 | TRBV15 | - | many | CATSRGAYNEQFF | TGTGCCACCAGCAGAGGTGCGTACAATGAGCAGTTCTTC
TRBJ2-1 | TRBV7-9 | - | many | CASSWDKRGSYNEQFF | TGTGCCAGCAGCTGGGACAAGCGGGGCTCCTACAATGAGCAGTTCTTC
TRBJ2-1 | TRBV7-2 | TRBD2 | - | CASSLAAGGYEQVF | TGTGCCAGCAGCTTAGCGGCGGGAGGCTACGAGCAGGTCTTC
TRBJ2-5 | TRBV7-3 | TRBD2 | many | CASSFLAGAQETQYF | TGTGCCAGCAGCTTCCTAGCGGGAGCCCAGGAGACCCAGTACTTC
TRBJ2-3 | TRBV7-9 | - | many | CASSLDGASTDTQYF | TGTGCCAGCAGCTTAGATGGGGCTAGCACAGATACGCAGTATTTT
TRBJ2-4 | TRBV20-1 | - | few | CSAPPPGEANYIQYF | TGCAGTGCTCCACCTCCAGGGGAAGCAAATTACATTCAGTACTTC
TRBJ2-7 | TRBV20-1 | - | - | CSANRDGDYEQYF | TGCAGTGCTAACCGGGACGGCGATTACGAGCAGTACTTC
TRBJ2-7 | TRBV20-1 | - | many | CSARSSYEQYF | TGCAGTGCTAGATCTAGCTACGAGCAGTACTTC
TRBJ1-4 | TRBV12-3/TRBV12-4 | - | many | CASSPSPGSVFF | TGTGCCAGCAGTCCAAGCCCGGGATCGGTGTTTTTT
TRBJ1-1 | TRBV4-2 | - | few | CASSQASGARNTEAFF | TGTGCCAGCAGCCAAGCCTCAGGGGCACGGAACACTGAAGCTTTCTTT
TRBJ2-5 | TRBV4-2 | TRBD2 | many | CASSPGLAEETQYF | TGTGCCAGCAGCCCGGGACTAGCGGAAGAGACCCAGTACTTC
TRBJ2-7 | TRBV12-3/TRBV12-4 | - | many | CASSLRGQASGEQYF | TGTGCCAGCAGTTTACGGGGCCAAGCGTCTGGGGAGCAGTACTTC
TRBJ2-2 | TRBV29-1 | TRBD1 | many | CSVEQGGRYTGELFF | TGCAGCGTTGAACAAGGGGGCCGCTACACCGGGGAGCTGTTTTTT
TRBJ2-2 | TRBV28 | TRBD1 | - | CASSRNKGAPGELFF | TGTGCCAGCAGTAGGAACAAGGGGGCTCCCGGGGAGCTGTTTTTT
TRBJ1-5 | TRBV19 | TRBD1 | - | CASSPMGTTGGWQPQHF | TGTGCCAGTAGCCCAATGGGGACGACAGGGGGTTGGCAGCCCCAGCATTTT
TRBJ2-3 | TRBV5-1 | TRBD1 | few | CASSVTSGGSSTDTQYF | TGCGCCAGCAGCGTAACCTCAGGGGGCAGTAGCACAGATACGCAGTATTTT
TRBJ2-3 | TRBV6-1 | TRBD1 | - | CASGTGSTQYF | TGTGCCAGCGGGACAGGGAGCACGCAGTATTTT
TRBJ2-7 | TRBV19 | TRBD1 | few | CASSLGDRGNEQYF | TGTGCCAGTAGTCTGGGGGACAGGGGAAACGAGCAGTACTTC
TRBJ2-7 | TRBV20-1 | - | - | CSAGGLIYEQYF | TGCAGTGCGGGGGGACTTATCTACGAGCAGTACTTC
TRBJ2-1 | TRBV20-1 | - | many | CSARGILLLNEQFF | TGCAGTGCTAGGGGGATCCTTTTACTCAATGAGCAGTTCTTC
TRBJ2-3 | TRBV20-1 | TRBD1 | many | CSATGGGNTQYF | TGCAGTGCTACAGGGGGCGGAAATACGCAGTATTTT
TRBJ2-1 | TRBV7-9 | TRBD2 | many | CASSLVDGTSGRGAYNEQFF | TGTGCCAGCAGCTTAGTGGATGGGACTAGCGGGAGGGGAGCCTACAATGAGCAGTTCTTC
TRBJ2-3 | TRBV6-2/TRBV6-3 | - | many | CASSYSPTHGTDTQYF | TGTGCCAGCAGTTACTCGCCAACCCACGGCACAGATACGCAGTATTTT
TRBJ1-1 | TRBV29-1 | - | - | CSVGRGGTEAFF | TGCAGCGTGGGGCGCGGGGGCACTGAAGCTTTCTTT
TRBJ2-2 | TRBV9 | - | many | CASSIGGRNRELFF | TGTGCCAGCAGCATCGGGGGGCGCAATCGGGAGCTGTTTTTT
TRBJ2-5 | TRBV20-1 | - | few | CSAMGATGETQYF | TGCAGTGCCATGGGGGCCACAGGAGAGACCCAGTACTTC
TRBJ1-1 | TRBV29-1 | - | many | CSVEAGYREAFF | TGCAGCGTTGAGGCAGGGTACCGTGAAGCTTTCTTT
TRBJ2-7 | TRBV7-3 | TRBD1 | many | CASSLQGQPNYEQYF | TGTGCCAGCAGCCTCCAGGGACAGCCCAACTACGAGCAGTACTTC
TRBJ2-3 | TRBV29-1 | - | many | CSVEAGNTQYF | TGCAGCGTTGAAGCAGGAAATACGCAGTATTTT